This TCR beta chain was found in a study of cytomegalovirus exposure and HLA in healthy donors. This CDR3 is built from 16 residues. V lost 3 bases and J lost 1; bases outside the gene matches: 3. CDR1 is SGHRS and CDR2 is YFSETQ in the germline V gene. In the PCR, 60 Vbeta and 13 Jbeta primers were used. The assay was immunoSEQ multiplex PCR, and TCRdb's table has in-frame clones only and misses some. The sample shows 120,000 to 150,000 clones, nearly 80% of them seen only once. The sample consisted of PBMCs. This TCR derives from a woman under 40 in good health and CMV-seronegative. The chain joins TRBV5-1 to TRBJ2-1, with 11 bases aligning to TRBD2. The CDR3 is CASSYGTSGSYNEQFF. The DNA of the CDR3 is TGCGCCAGCAGCTACGGGACTAGCGGATCCTACAATGAGCAGTTCTTC.